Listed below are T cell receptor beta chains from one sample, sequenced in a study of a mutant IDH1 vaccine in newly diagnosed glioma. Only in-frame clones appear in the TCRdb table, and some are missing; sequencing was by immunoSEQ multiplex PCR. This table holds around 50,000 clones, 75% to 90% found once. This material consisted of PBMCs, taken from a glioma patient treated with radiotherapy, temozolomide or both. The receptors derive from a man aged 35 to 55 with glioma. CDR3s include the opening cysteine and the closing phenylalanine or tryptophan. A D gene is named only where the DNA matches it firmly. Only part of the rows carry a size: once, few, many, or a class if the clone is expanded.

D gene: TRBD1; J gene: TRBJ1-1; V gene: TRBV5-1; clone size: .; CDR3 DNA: TGCGCCAGCCGAAGACAGGGAGAACTGAACACTGAAGCTTTCTTT; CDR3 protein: CASRRQGELNTEAFF
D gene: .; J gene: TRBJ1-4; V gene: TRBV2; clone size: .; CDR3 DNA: TGTGCCAGCGAGCGGGGGGATGAAAAACTGTTTTTT; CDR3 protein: CASERGDEKLFF
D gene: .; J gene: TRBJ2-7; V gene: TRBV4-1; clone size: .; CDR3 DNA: TGCGCCAGCAGCCAAGGGACGGGGGTGACCTACGGGCAGTACTTC; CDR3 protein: CASSQGTGVTYGQYF
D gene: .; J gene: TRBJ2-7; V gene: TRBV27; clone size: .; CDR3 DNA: TGTGCCAGCAGTTTAACAGGCTACGAGCAGTACTTC; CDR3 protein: CASSLTGYEQYF
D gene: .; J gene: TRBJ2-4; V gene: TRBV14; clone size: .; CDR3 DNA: TGTGCCAGCAGCCAACTGCCTGCAGCCAAAAACATTCAGTACTTC; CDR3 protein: CASSQLPAAKNIQYF
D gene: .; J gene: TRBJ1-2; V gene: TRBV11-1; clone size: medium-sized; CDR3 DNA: TGTGCCAGCAGAACAGGTGTTGGCTACACCTTC; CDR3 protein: CASRTGVGYTF
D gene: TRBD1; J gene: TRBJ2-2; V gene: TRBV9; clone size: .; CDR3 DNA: TGTGCCAGCAGCGCCTTCCCGGGACAGGGGGTCGGGGAGCTGTTTTTT; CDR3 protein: CASSAFPGQGVGELFF
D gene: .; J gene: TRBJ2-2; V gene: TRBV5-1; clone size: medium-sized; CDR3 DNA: TGCGCCAGCAGCACGCCTTCCGGCGGGGAGCTGTTTTTT; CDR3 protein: CASSTPSGGELFF
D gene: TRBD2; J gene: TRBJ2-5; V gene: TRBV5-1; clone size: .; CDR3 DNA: TGCGCCAGCAGCTATAGCGGGAGATGGGAGACCCAGTACTTC; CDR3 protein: CASSYSGRWETQYF
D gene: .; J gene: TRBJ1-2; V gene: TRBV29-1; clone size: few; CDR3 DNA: TGCAGCGTTGACGGACAAATCGACTACACCTTC; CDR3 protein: CSVDGQIDYTF
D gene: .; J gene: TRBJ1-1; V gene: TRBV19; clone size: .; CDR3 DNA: TGTGCCAGTAGGAACGCTGAAGCTTTCTTT; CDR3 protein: CASRNAEAFF
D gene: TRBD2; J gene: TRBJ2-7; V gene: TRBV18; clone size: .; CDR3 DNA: TGTGCCAGCTCACAGGTCGCGGGAGGGTTTTCCTTC; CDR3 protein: CASSQVAGGFSF
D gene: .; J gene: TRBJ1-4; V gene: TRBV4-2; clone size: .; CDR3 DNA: TGTGCCAGCAGCCGGATGGGCACAGACCCGGAAAAACTGTTTTTT; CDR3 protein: CASSRMGTDPEKLFF
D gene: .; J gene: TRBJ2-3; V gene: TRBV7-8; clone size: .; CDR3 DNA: TGTGCCAGCAGCCTCGGACTGGGGGGCACAGATACGCAGTATTTT; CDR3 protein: CASSLGLGGTDTQYF
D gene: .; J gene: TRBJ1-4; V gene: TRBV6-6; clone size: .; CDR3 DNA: TGTGCCAGCAGTTCACAGGTTCGGGAAAAACTGTTTTTT; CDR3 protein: CASSSQVREKLFF
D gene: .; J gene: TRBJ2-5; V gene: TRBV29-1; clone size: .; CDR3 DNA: TGCAGCGCTGAACAGAGGACGCGGGGCCTAAGCGGGGAGACCCAGTACTTC; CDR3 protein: CSAEQRTRGLSGETQYF
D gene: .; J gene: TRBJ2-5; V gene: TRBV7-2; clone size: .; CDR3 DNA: TGTGCCAGCAGCATACAAGAGACCCAGTACTTC; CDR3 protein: CASSIQETQYF
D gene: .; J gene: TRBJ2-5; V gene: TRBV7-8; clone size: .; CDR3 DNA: TGTGCCAGCAGCTTTGCGGGACGAGAGACCCAGTACTTC; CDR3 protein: CASSFAGRETQYF
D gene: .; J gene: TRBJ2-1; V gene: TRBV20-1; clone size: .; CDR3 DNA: TGCAGTGCTAGAGATTACAATGAGCAGTTCTTC; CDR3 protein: CSARDYNEQFF
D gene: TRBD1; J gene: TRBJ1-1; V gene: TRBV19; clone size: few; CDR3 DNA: TGTGCCAGTAGTATGGCGGGACAGGACGAAGCTTTCTTT; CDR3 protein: CASSMAGQDEAFF
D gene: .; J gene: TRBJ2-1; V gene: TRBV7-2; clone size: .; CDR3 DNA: TGTGCCAGCAGCTCTATTCCGATCGGTGAGCAGTTCTTC; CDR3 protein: CASSSIPIGEQFF
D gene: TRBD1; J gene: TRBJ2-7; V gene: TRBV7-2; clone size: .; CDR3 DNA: TGTGCCAGCAGCCCGCCGACAGGGATCTACGAGCAGTACTTC; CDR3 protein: CASSPPTGIYEQYF
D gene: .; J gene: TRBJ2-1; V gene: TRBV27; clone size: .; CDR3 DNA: TGTGCCAGCATATCGGGGGTGGATGAGCAGTTCTTC; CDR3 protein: CASISGVDEQFF
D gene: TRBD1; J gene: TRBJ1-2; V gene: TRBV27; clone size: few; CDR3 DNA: TGTGCCAGCAGCCGACAAACCGGGACAGTCATGGGTGGCTACACCTTC; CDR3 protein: CASSRQTGTVMGGYTF
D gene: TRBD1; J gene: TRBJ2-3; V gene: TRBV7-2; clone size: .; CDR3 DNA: TGTGCCAGCAGCGCCCTGACAGGGTGGGTTACGGATACGCAGTATTTT; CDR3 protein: CASSALTGWVTDTQYF
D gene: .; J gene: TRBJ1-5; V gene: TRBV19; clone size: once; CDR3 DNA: TGTGCCAGTAGTATAGGCAGGGAATTCAATCAGCCCCAGCATTTT; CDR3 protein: CASSIGREFNQPQHF
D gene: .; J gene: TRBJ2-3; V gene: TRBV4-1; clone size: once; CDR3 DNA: TGCGCCAGCAGCCATAGACCGGGGCCAGAGGATACGCAGTATTTT; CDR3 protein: CASSHRPGPEDTQYF
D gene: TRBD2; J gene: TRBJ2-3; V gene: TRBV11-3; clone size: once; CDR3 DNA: TGTGCCAGCAGCTCCAGACTAGCGGGAGCAGATACGCAGTATTTT; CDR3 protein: CASSSRLAGADTQYF
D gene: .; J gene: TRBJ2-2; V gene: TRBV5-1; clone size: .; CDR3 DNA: TGCGCCAGCAGCTTTTCCGGGCCCCCCGGGGAGCTGTTTTTT; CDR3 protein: CASSFSGPPGELFF
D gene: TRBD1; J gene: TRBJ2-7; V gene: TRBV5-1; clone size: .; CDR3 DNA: TGCGCCAGCAGCTTGTTGGCAGGGGGCTCCTACGAGCAGTACTTC; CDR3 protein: CASSLLAGGSYEQYF
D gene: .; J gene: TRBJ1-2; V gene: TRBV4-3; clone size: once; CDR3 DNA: TGCGCCAGCAGCCTAACGACAGTTTCTAACTATGGCTACACCTTC; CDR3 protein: CASSLTTVSNYGYTF
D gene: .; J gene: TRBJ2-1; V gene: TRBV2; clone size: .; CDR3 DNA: TGTGCCAGCAACCCGGGTCCTTACTTTTCCAATGAGCAGTTCTTC; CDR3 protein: CASNPGPYFSNEQFF
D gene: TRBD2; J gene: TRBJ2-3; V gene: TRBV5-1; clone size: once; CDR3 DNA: TGCGCCAGCAGCTACTACCCGGGACACGTAGCGGGAAGTACAGATACGCAGTATTTT; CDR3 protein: CASSYYPGHVAGSTDTQYF
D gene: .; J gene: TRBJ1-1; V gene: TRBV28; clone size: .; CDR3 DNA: TGTGCCAGCAGTAACGGGGGGATTACTGAAGCTTTCTTT; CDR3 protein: CASSNGGITEAFF
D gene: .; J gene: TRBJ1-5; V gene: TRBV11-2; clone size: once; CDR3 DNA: TGTGCCAGCAGCCCGCGAGGGGGTAGCAATCAGCCCCAGCATTTT; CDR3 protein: CASSPRGGSNQPQHF
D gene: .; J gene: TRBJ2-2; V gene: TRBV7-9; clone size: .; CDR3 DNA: TGTGCCAGCAGCCGCAAGAACACCGGGGAGCTGTTTTTT; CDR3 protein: CASSRKNTGELFF
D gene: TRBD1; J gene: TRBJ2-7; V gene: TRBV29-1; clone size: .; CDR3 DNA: TGCAGCGCCTCACAGGGGGCCGAGCAGTACTTC; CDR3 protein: CSASQGAEQYF
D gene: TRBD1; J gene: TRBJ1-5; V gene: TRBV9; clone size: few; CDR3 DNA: TGTGCCAGCAGCAGCCGGGACAGGGGATCGCAGCCCCAGCATTTT; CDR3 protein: CASSSRDRGSQPQHF
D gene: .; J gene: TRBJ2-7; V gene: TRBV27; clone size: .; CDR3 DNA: TGTGCCAGCAGTTTGGTAGGTTATAGCTCCTACGAGCAGTACTTC; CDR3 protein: CASSLVGYSSYEQYF
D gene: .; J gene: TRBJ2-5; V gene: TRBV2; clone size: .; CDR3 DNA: TGTGCCAGCAGCGCTCAGGGTTTCCAAGAGACCCAGTACTTC; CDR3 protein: CASSAQGFQETQYF
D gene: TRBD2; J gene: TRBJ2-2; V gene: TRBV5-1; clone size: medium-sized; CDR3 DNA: TGCGCCAGCAGCTCGGGACTAGCGGGAGCCACCGGGGAGCTGTTTTTT; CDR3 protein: CASSSGLAGATGELFF